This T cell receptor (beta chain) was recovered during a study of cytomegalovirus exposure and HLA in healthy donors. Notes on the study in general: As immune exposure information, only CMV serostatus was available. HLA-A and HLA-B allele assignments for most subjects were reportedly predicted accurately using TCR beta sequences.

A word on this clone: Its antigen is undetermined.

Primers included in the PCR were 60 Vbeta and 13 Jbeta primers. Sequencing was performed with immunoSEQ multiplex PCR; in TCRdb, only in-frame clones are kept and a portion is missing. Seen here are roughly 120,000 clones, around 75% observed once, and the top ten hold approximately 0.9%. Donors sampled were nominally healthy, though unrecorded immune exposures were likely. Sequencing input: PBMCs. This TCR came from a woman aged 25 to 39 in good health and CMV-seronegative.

CDR3 coding DNA: TGTGCCAGCAGCGCCACAGCGGATGAAGCTTTCTTT. This gives the protein CASSATADEAFF. J is TRBJ1-1 and V is TRBV7-9; D unresolved. CDR1 SEHNR and CDR2 FQNEAQ come from the germline V gene (reference sequence). The CDR3 extends over 12 amino acids. Trimming took off 5 bases at V and 7 bases at J, with 11 bases between the two ends.